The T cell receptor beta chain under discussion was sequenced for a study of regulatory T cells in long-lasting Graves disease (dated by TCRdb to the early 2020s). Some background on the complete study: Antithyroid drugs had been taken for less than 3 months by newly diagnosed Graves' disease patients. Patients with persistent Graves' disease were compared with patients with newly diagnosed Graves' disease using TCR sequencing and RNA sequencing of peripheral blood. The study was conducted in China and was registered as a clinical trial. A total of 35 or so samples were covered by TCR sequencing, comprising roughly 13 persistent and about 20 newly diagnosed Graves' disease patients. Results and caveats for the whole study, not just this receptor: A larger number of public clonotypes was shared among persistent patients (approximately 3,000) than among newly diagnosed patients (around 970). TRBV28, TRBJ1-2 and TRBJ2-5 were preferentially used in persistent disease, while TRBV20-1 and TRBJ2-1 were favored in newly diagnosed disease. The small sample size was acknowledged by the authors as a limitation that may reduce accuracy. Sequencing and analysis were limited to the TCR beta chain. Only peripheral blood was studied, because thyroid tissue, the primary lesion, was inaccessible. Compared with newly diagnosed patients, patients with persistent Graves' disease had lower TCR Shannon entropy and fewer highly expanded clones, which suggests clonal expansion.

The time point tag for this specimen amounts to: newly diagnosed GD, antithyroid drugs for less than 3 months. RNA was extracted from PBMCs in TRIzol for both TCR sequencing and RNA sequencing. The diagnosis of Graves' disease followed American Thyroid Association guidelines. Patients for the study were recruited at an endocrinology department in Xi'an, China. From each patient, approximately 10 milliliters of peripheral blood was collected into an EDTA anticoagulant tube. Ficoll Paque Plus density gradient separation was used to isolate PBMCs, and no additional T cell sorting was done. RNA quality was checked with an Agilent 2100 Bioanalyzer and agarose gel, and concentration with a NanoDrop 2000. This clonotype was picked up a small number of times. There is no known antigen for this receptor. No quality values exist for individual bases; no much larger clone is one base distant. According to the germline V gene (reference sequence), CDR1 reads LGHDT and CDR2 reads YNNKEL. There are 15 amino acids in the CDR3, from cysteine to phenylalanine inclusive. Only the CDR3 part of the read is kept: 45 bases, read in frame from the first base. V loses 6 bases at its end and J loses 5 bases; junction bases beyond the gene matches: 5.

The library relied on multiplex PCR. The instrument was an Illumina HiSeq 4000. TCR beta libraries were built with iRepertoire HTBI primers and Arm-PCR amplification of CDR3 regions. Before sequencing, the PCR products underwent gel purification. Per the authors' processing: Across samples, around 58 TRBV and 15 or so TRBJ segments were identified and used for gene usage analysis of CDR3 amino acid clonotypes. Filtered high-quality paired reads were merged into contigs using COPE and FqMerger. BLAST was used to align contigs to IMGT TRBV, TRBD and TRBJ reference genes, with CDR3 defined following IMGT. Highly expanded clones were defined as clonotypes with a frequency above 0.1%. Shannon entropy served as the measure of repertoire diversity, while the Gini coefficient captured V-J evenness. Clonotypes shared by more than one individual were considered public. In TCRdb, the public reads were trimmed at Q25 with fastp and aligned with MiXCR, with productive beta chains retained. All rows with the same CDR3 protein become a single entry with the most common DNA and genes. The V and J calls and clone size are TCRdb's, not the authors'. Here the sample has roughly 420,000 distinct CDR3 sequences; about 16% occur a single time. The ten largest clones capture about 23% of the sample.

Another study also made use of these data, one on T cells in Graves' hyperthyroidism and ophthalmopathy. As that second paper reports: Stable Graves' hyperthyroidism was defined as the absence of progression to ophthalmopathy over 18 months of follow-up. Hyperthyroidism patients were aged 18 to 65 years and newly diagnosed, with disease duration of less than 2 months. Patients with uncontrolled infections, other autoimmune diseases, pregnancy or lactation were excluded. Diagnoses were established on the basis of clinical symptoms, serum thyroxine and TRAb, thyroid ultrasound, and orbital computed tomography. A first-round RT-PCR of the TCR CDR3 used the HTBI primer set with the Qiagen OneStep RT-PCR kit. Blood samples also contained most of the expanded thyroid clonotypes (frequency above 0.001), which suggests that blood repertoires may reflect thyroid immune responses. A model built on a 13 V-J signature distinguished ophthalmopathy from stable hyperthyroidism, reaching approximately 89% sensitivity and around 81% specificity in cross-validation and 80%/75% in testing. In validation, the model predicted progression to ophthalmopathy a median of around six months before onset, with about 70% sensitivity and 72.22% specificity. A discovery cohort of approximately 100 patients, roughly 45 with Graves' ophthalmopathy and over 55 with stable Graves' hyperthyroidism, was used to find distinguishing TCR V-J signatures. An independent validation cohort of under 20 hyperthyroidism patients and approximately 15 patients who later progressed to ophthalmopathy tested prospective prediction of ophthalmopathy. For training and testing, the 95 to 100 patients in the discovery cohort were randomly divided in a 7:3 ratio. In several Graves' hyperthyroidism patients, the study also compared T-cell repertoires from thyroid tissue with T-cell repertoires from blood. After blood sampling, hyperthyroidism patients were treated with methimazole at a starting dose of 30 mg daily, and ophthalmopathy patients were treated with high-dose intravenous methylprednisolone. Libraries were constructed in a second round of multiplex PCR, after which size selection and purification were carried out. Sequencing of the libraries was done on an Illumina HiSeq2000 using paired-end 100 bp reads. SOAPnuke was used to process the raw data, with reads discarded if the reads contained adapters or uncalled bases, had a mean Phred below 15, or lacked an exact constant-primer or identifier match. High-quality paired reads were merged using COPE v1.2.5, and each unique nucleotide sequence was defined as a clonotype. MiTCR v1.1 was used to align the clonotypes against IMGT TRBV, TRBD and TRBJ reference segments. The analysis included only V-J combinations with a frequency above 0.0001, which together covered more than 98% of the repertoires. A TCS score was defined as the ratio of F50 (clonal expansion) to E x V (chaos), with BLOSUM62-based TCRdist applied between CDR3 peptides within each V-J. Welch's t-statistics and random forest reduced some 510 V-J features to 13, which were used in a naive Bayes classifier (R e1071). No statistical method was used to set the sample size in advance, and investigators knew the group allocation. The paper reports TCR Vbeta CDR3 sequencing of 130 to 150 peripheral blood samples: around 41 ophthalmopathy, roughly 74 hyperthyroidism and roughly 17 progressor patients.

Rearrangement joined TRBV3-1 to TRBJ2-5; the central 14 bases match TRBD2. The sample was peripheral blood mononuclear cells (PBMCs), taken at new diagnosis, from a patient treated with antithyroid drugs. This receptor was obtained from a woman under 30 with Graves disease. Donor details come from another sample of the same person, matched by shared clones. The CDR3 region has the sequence CASRETSGRGETQYF. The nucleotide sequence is TGTGCCAGCAGGGAGACTAGCGGGAGGGGGGAGACCCAGTACTTC.